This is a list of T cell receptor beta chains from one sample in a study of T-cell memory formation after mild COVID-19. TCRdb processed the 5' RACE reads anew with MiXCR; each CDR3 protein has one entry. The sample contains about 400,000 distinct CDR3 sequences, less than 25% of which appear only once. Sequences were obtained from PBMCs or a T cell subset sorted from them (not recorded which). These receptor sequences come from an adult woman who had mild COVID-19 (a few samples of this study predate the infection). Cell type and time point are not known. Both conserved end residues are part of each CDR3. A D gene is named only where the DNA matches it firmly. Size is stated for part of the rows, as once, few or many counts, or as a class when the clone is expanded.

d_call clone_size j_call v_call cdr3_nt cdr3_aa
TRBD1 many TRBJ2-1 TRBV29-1 TGCAGCGCAGCCCGGGACAGGGGCAACCGCGAGCAGTTCTTC CSAARDRGNREQFF
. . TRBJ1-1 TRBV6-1 TGTGCCAGCCGTTCCGGGAGCGCTGAAGCTTTCTTT CASRSGSAEAFF
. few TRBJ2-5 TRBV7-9 TGTGCCAGCAGCTTATCGGGGACGATAGAGACCCAGTACTTC CASSLSGTIETQYF
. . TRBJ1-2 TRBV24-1 TGTGCCATCCCTACGCCAACCAACTATGGCTACACCTTC CAIPTPTNYGYTF
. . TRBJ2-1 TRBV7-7 TGTGCTAGCAGCTTAGGCAGCGCCTTCTATGGTGAGCAGTTCTTC CASSLGSAFYGEQFF
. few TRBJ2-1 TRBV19 TGTGCCAGTAGTATAGAAGGAGCTCCCGGTTACAATGAGCAGTTCTTC CASSIEGAPGYNEQFF
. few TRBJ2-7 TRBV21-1 TGTGCCAGCAGCAAGACGGGGACTAGCGGGAACAGCTCCTACGAGCAGTACTTC CASSKTGTSGNSSYEQYF
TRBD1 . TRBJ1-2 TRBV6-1 TGTGCCAGCAGTGTATCCTCGACAGGGGGCCTTAACTATGGCTACACCTTC CASSVSSTGGLNYGYTF
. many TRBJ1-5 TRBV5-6 TGTGCCAGCAGCTTGGTGGGGCAGCCCCAGCATTTT CASSLVGQPQHF
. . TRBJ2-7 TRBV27 TGTGCCAGCAGTACGAGGACCGGGGCGTACGAGCAGTACTTC CASSTRTGAYEQYF
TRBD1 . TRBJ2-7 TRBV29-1 TGCAGCGTTGAAGCTCGGGACAGGGAATTATACGAGCAGTACTTC CSVEARDRELYEQYF
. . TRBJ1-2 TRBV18 TGTGCCAGCTCACCATTGTCGGCAGTGCCGTTCTTC CASSPLSAVPFF
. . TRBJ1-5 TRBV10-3 TGTGCCATCAGCCGGGGGAGTGATCAGCCCCAGCATTTT CAISRGSDQPQHF
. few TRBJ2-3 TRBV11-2 TGTGCCAGCAGTCCCCATTGGACCACGCAACAGTATTTT CASSPHWTTQQYF
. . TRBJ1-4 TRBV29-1 TGCAGCGGGCAGGGACGGAATGAAAAACTGTTTTTT CSGQGRNEKLFF
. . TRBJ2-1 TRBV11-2 TGTGCCAGCACCATATATAATGAGCAGTTCTTC CASTIYNEQFF
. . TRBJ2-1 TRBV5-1 TGCGCCAGCAGCACCACCGGGGAGCTGGGTGAGCAGTTCTTC CASSTTGELGEQFF
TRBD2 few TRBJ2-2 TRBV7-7 TGTGCCAGCAGCTTGGGGGGGTCAAACACCGGGGAGCTGTTTTTT CASSLGGSNTGELFF
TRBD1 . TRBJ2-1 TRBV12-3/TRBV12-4 TGTGCCAGCAGTCCCCCCCGCCGGGACAGGGCTTACAATGAGCAGTTCTTC CASSPPRRDRAYNEQFF
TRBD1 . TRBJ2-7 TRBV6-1 TGTGCCAGCAGTGATCAGGGACAGGTGGACGAGCAGTACTTC CASSDQGQVDEQYF
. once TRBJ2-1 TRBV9 TGTGCCAGCAGCGTAGGTCAGGGGGGCCTGAATGAGCAGTTCTTC CASSVGQGGLNEQFF
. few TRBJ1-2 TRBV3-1 TGTGCCAGCAGCCGAGAGGCTTCTAAGGGCGGCTACACCTTC CASSREASKGGYTF
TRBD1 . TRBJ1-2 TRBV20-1 TGCAGTGCTAGAGATTCGAGACAGGGAGGTGGCTACACCTTC CSARDSRQGGGYTF
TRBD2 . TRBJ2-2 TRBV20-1 TGCAGTGCTAGGTCGTCTAGCGGGAGTGGAGGGGAGCTGTTTTTT CSARSSSGSGGELFF
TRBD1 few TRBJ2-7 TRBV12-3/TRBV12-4 TGTGCCAGCGTCAATGCCGGGACAGGGAGCTACGAGCAGTACTTC CASVNAGTGSYEQYF
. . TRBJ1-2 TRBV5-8 TGTGCCAGCAGCGTAACAGGGCGAGCAGGGGGCTACACCTTC CASSVTGRAGGYTF
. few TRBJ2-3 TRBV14 TGTGCCAGCAGCCAACTCCGGGACGCATCTGCGGTGGATACGCAGTATTTT CASSQLRDASAVDTQYF
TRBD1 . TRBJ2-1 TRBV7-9 TGTGCCAGCAGCTCACCCAGGGGGCGAGTGAATGAGCAGTTCTTC CASSSPRGRVNEQFF
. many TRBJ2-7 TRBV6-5 TGTGCCAGCAGTCATGGACAGTTCTACGAGCAGTACTTC CASSHGQFYEQYF
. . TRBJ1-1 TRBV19 TGTGCCAGTTCAGCCTGGGATCCCTCGAACACTGAAGCTTTCTTT CASSAWDPSNTEAFF
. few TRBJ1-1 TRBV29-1 TGCAGCGTCTTCCCAGGTATTGGCGCTGAAGCTTTCTTT CSVFPGIGAEAFF
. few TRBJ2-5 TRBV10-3 TGTGCCATCAGTGATCCACACCAGGGGTACCAAGAGACCCAGTACTTC CAISDPHQGYQETQYF
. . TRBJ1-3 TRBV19 TGTGCCAGGCACGGCGCGGATAGGGGAAACACCATATATTTT CARHGADRGNTIYF
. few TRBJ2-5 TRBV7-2 TGTGCCAGCAGCCAACCTGCGGTAGAGACCCAGTACTTC CASSQPAVETQYF
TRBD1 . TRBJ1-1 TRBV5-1 TGCGCCAGCAGCTTTCTTCCTGGGACAGACCACACTGAAGCTTTCTTT CASSFLPGTDHTEAFF
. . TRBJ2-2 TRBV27 TGTGCCAGCAGTGCCATCAGGGCTACCGGGGAGCTGTTTTTT CASSAIRATGELFF
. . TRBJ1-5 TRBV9 TGTGCCAGCAGCGAAGAGGGTTCACAGCCCCAGCATTTT CASSEEGSQPQHF
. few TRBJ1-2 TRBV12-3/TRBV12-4 TGTGCCAGCAGTTTGTTCGACACCCCGAAATATGGCTACACCTTC CASSLFDTPKYGYTF
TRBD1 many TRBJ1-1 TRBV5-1 TGCGCCAGCAGACGCGGATCGACAGGGGGTCCGCAGTGGACTGAAGCTTTCTTT CASRRGSTGGPQWTEAFF
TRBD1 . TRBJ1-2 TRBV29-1 TGCAGCATTCGGACAGGGAAGGGCTACACCTTC CSIRTGKGYTF
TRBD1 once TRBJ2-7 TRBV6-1 TGTGCCAGCAGTGGGGTCGGACAGGGAATTGCCTACGAGCAGTACTTC CASSGVGQGIAYEQYF
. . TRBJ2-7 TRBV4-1 TGCGCCAGCAGCCAAAGCTCAGACAGAGCGGAGGAGCAGTACTTC CASSQSSDRAEEQYF
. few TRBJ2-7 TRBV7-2 TGTGCCAGCAGCTCGGGACATATTAGCTCCTACGAGCAGTACTTC CASSSGHISSYEQYF
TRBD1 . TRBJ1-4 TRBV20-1 TGCAGTGCTAGACCTACAGGGGGTCGCAGGCGGTTTTTT CSARPTGGRRRFF
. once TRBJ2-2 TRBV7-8 TGTGCCATCGGAGAACGGGAGAGCACCGGGGAGCTGTTTTTT CAIGERESTGELFF
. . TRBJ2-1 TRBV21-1 TGTGCCAGCGCGTCCCGGACGAGGGGAAAGGCCTACAATGAGCAGTTCTTC CASASRTRGKAYNEQFF